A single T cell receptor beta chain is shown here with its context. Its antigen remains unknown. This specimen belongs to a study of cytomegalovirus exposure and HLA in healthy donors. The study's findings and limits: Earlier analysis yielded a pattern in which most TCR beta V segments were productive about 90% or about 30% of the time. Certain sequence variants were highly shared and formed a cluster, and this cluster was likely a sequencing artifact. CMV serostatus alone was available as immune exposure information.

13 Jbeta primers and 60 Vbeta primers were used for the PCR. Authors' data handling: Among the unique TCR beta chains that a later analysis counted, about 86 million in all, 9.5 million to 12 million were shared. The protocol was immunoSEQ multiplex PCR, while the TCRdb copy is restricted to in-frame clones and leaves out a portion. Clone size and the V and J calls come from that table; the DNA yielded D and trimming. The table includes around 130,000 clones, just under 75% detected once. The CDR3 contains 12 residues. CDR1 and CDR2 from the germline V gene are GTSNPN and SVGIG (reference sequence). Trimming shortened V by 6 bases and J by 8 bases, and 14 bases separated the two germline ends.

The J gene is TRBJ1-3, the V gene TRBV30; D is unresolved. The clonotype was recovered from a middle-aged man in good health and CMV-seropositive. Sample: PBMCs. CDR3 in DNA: TGTGCCTGTCCGGGGTTCGGGCACACCATATATTTT. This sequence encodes CACPGFGHTIYF.